A single sample is the source of the 23 T cell receptor beta chains below, sequenced in a study of molecular identifiers for immune sequencing clone quantification. TCRdb processed the PCR reads anew with MiXCR; each CDR3 protein has one entry. This sample yields fewer than 350,000 distinct CDR3 sequences, of which roughly 24% are seen a single time; about 0.74% belongs to the top ten. The source material was naive CD8+ T cells from blood, with Jurkat cell RNA spiked in. Subset reported: FACS-sorted CD8+CD4-CCR7+CD45RA+ naive T cells. These receptors originate from a human donor in good health. Some libraries in this study had Jurkat cell RNA spiked in.

This clonotype occurred a few times. The V gene is TRBV27, the J gene TRBJ1-1; D remains ambiguous. CDR1 is MNHEY and CDR2 is SMNVEV in the germline V gene (reference sequence). V lost 3 bases and J lost 3, with 11 bases in between. This CDR3 comprises 14 residues. CDR3 amino acids: CASSFYAGDTEAFF. The CDR3 coding sequence is TGTGCCAGCAGTTTCTACGCTGGGGACACTGAAGCTTTCTTT.

This clonotype has ten or more counts. V is TRBV2 and J is TRBJ2-3; D gene unclear. Between the trimmed V and J ends, which lost 1 base and 6 bases, there was a span of 11 bases. This CDR3 comprises 14 residues. Germline V lookup: CDR1 SNHLY, CDR2 FYNNEI. The DNA of the CDR3 is TGTGCCAGCAGTGAAGTCTGGGGATCTGATACGCAGTATTTT. It codes for CASSEVWGSDTQYF.

This clonotype was picked up many times. The chain carries TRBV14 and TRBJ2-2; D is unresolved. The CDR3 runs to 16 residues. CDR1 and CDR2 (germline): SGHDN, FVKESK. The V and J ends lost 1 base and 0 bases respectively, with 9 bases between them. This chain's CDR3 is CASSQVLATNTGELFF. DNA of the CDR3: TGTGCCAGCAGCCAAGTTTTAGCCACGAACACCGGGGAGCTGTTTTTT.

Only a few counts were recorded for this clonotype. The CDR3 coding sequence is TGTGCCAGCAGTTCCCCTGGACAGCTGGTGGGTCAGCCCCAGCATTTT. This gives the protein CASSSPGQLVGQPQHF. The rearrangement links TRBV28 to TRBJ1-5; D might be TRBD1 (6 bases). V was cut by 4 bases and J by 6 bases, with 19 bases left in between. The CDR3 length is 16 residues. The germline V gene encodes CDR1 MDHEN and CDR2 SYDVKM.

This clonotype was detected ten times or more. The chain joins TRBV4-2 to TRBJ1-5; D remains unclear. V lost 1 base and J 0 bases, leaving 4 bases between the germline ends. The CDR3 runs to 14 residues. The germline V gene encodes CDR1 LGHNA and CDR2 YNFKEQ. The DNA of the CDR3 is TGTGCCAGCAGCCAAGGTGGTAGCAATCAGCCCCAGCATTTT. This codes for CASSQGGSNQPQHF.

With regard to this clonotype: This clone may be a read error of a much larger clone one base away. This chain links TRBV28 with TRBJ2-6, with unresolved D. Germline V CDR1 and CDR2: MDHEN, SYDVKM. This CDR3 comprises 15 residues. Trimming removed 6 bases from V and 0 bases from J, with 9 bases in between. The CDR3 region has the DNA TGTGCCAGCAGAATACAGCGCTCTGGGGCCAACGTCCTGACTTTC. It is translated as CASRIQRSGANVLTF.

In regard to this clonotype: Lacking the conserved final phenylalanine or tryptophan, this CDR3 likely reflects a read error. V and J are TRBV5-3 and TRBJ2-6; D remains ambiguous. TRBV5-3 belongs to the ORF category, with a function that is uncertain. CDR3 length equals 20 residues. The CDR3 region has the DNA TGTGCCAGCAGCTTGGCCCCCGACTGGAAATCGAGCTCTGGGGCCAACGTCCTGACTTCC. This translates into CASSLAPDWKSSSGANVLTS.

There are many counts of this clonotype. The V call is TRBV5-4, the J call TRBJ2-5; tentatively, D is TRBD2 (5 bases). The CDR3 is made up of 15 amino acids. V lost 4 bases and J 3 bases, leaving 16 bases between the germline ends. The germline CDR1 and CDR2 sequences are SGHNT and YYREEE (reference sequence). This chain's CDR3 is CASSPERTGKETQYF. CDR3 DNA: TGTGCCAGCAGCCCCGAACGGACGGGAAAAGAGACCCAGTACTTC.

The V call is TRBV27, the J call TRBJ2-3; D unresolved. This CDR3 contains 13 residues. Trimming removed 2 bases at V and 4 bases at J, with 7 bases between. Per germline, CDR1 MNHEY and CDR2 SMNVEV (reference sequence). CDR3 region: CASSLPNADTQYF. The CDR3 DNA is TGTGCCAGCAGTTTACCGAACGCAGATACGCAGTATTTT.

As concerns this clonotype: A much larger clone lies one base from this, so it may be a read error. The chain combines TRBV11-2 with TRBJ2-1; 14 nucleotides match TRBD2. Trimming removed 8 bases from V and 7 bases from J; junction bases left unmatched: 7. Germline CDR1 and CDR2: SGHAT and FQNNGV. The CDR3 spans 15 residues. The DNA of the CDR3 is TGTGCCAGCCTTCGGGGACTAGCGGGAGTAAATGAGCAGTTCTTC. This gives the protein CASLRGLAGVNEQFF.

This clonotype was detected only a few times. The rearrangement uses TRBV25-1 and TRBJ2-5, with D unclear. Germline CDR1 and CDR2: MGHDK and SYGVNS. The CDR3 runs to 15 residues. V dropped 8 bases and J dropped 5 bases, with 21 bases sitting between them. The CDR3 DNA sequence: TGTGCCAGCCCTGACGGCTCCCAAGCGTGTGAGACCCAGTACTTC. It codes for CASPDGSQACETQYF.

A word on this clonotype: Being one base from a much bigger clone, this may be a read error. CDR3: CTSSQGGAQPQHF. In DNA form, the CDR3 reads TGTACCAGCAGCCAAGGGGGGGCGCAGCCCCAGCATTTT. The chain employs TRBV14 and TRBJ1-5; tentative D call: TRBD1 (6 bases). The germline CDR1 and CDR2 sequences are SGHDN and FVKESK. This CDR3 is built from 13 residues.

The CDR3 DNA reads TGCAGCGTTATGGGTCTAGCGGAAGAAAAAAGATACAAACAGTACTTC. Translation: CSVMGLAEEKRYKQYF. The chain employs TRBV29-1 and TRBJ2-7, with 7 bases identical to TRBD2. In germline, CDR1 is SQVTM, CDR2 ANQGSEA. V lost 5 bases to trimming and J lost 10 bases; unmatched junction nucleotides: 23. This CDR3 has 16 residues.

This clonotype was found a few times. The chain recombines TRBV5-4 with TRBJ2-7; 8 nucleotides align to TRBD2. The CDR3 runs to 14 residues. J lost 4 bases, V lost 9 bases, and 12 bases had no gene match. Germline lookup yields CDR1 SGHNT and CDR2 YYREEE (reference sequence). The DNA for the CDR3 is TGTGCCACAAGCCTCGGGGGGGCCAGATACGAGCAGTACTTC. Translated: CATSLGGARYEQYF.

There are a few counts of this clonotype. The J gene is TRBJ2-7, the V gene TRBV27, with D perhaps assigned TRBD1 or TRBD2 (5 bases each). The length of the CDR3 is 16 residues. The V end was cut by 2 bases, the J end by 1 base, with 15 bases between. Germline lookup yields CDR1 MNHEY and CDR2 SMNVEV (reference sequence). The CDR3 DNA reads TGTGCCAGCAGTTTAGACCCGCCGGGGCCGTCCTACGAGCAGTACTTC. Translated, it gives CASSLDPPGPSYEQYF.

This clonotype was observed at least ten times. This sequence joins TRBV30 and TRBJ1-1; 9 bases fit TRBD1. Germline-derived CDR1 and CDR2 are GTSNPN and SVGIG (reference sequence). Germline trimming cut 3 bases from V and 4 bases from J; bases unmatched to any gene: 3. This CDR3 contains 13 residues. The CDR3 loop is CAWRETGGTEAFF. The CDR3 DNA reads TGTGCCTGGAGAGAGACAGGGGGCACTGAAGCTTTCTTT.

A word on this clonotype: This clone may be a read error of a much larger clone one base away. V usage is TRBV7-6 and J usage is TRBJ2-5, with 8 nucleotides matching TRBD2. The CDR3 spans 17 residues. Germline trimming cut 1 base from V and 2 bases from J; bases unmatched to any gene: 9. Germline CDR1 SGHVS, CDR2 FNYEAQ. This chain's CDR3 is CASSLGVPAGEQETQYF. The CDR3 DNA reads TGTGCCAGCAGCTTAGGGGTACCAGCGGGGGAGCAAGAGACCCAGTACTTC.

Concerning this clonotype itself: Here the CDR3 omits its conserved ending phenylalanine or tryptophan, so a read error is the likely source. V is TRBV12-3 or TRBV12-4 and J is TRBJ1-6, with D maybe TRBD1 (5 bases). The CDR3 extends over 17 amino acids. V was trimmed by 4 bases and J by 8 bases, leaving 21 bases between them. In nucleotides, the CDR3 is TGTGCCAGCAGTTCCTCCCGGGGCGGTGGTGAATATTCACCCCTCCACCTT. Translated, it gives CASSSSRGGGEYSPLHL.

This clonotype has only a few counts. The rearrangement uses TRBV6-5 and TRBJ1-2; 10 bases are shared with TRBD1. The V segment lost 5 bases and the J segment 3 bases; nucleotides outside the gene matches: 9. The CDR3 sequence is 16 residues long. Germline CDR1 MNHEY, CDR2 SVGAGI. This chain's CDR3 is CASSHHPGTGDYGYTF. The CDR3 region has the DNA TGTGCCAGCAGTCACCACCCGGGGACAGGGGACTATGGCTACACCTTC.

As concerns this clonotype: Just one base apart from a much larger clone, this may be a read error. V and J are TRBV7-8 and TRBJ1-1; no clear D. Per germline, CDR1 SGHVS and CDR2 FQNEAQ. This CDR3 has 15 residues. The CDR3 coding sequence is TGTGCCAGCAGCTCTGCCGGACGGACGAACACTGCAGCTTTCTTT. This gives the protein CASSSAGRTNTAAFF.

The chain combines TRBV15 with TRBJ2-1, with D unresolved. V dropped 0 bases and J dropped 7 bases, with 16 bases sitting between them. CDR3 size: 16 residues. From germline, CDR1 is LNHNV and CDR2 YYDKDF (reference sequence). The CDR3 coding sequence is TGTGCCACCAGCAGAGATCATAAATGGTCACAAAATGAGCAGTTCTTC. Translated, it gives CATSRDHKWSQNEQFF.

This clonotype has at least ten counts. The chain combines TRBV6-2 or TRBV6-3 with TRBJ1-2; D unclear. The CDR3 length is 14 residues. The V and J ends lost 5 bases and 4 bases respectively, with 14 bases between them. From germline, CDR1 is MNHEY and CDR2 SVGEGT. CDR3 DNA: TGTGCCAGCAGTACCCCTGCCGGCTCCTATGGCTACACCTTC. As protein: CASSTPAGSYGYTF.

With respect to this clonotype: The junction and the germline gene differ at one end; a read error may be behind it. The chain has TRBV5-3 and TRBJ1-1, with 9 bases lining up with TRBD1. TRBV5-3 is treated as an ORF (open reading frame) with a function not yet certain. The CDR3 consists of 15 residues. The CDR3 reads CASSPPTGGNAETFF. As DNA, the CDR3 is TGTGCCAGCAGCCCTCCGACAGGGGGAAACGCTGAAACTTTCTTT.